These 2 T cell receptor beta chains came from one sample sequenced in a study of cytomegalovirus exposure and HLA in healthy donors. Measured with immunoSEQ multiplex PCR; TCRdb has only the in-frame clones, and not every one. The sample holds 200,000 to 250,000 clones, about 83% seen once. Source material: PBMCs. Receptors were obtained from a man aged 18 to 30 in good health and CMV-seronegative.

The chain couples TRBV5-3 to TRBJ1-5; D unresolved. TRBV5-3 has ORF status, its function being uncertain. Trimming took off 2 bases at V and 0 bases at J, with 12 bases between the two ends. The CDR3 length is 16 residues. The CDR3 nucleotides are TGTGCCAGAAGCTTCGCCATACACTATAGCAATCAGCCCCAGCATTTT. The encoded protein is CARSFAIHYSNQPQHF.

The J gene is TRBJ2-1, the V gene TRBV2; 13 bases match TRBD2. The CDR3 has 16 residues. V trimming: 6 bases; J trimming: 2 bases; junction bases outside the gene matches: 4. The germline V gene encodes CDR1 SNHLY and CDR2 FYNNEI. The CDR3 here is CASRLAGGNTYNEQFF. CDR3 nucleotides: TGTGCCAGCAGACTAGCGGGAGGGAACACCTACAATGAGCAGTTCTTC. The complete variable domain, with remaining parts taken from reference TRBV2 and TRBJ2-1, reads EPEVTQTPSHQVTQMGQEVILRCVPISNHLYFYWYRQILGQKVEFLVSFYNNEISEKSEIFDDQFSVERPDGSNFTLKIRSTKLEDSAMYFCASRLAGGNTYNEQFFGPGTRLTVL.